This T cell receptor beta chain was obtained from a study of T cell changes during pregnancy in multiple sclerosis. This clone appeared a few times. Here immunoSEQ multiplex PCR was the method, and the copy in TCRdb shows in-frame clones only, minus some. The repertoire holds fewer than 55,000 clones, 85% to 90% seen once, with 5.1% in the top ten. The TCR comes from a female donor in good health, enrolled as a control in a pregnancy study. Sequencing was performed on peripheral blood, taken after pregnancy.

CDR3 sequence: CASRSGTGGNTIYF. CDR3 coding DNA: TGTGCCAGCAGATCCGGGACAGGAGGAAACACCATATATTTT. The chain joins TRBV6-1 to TRBJ1-3; 8 bases are a match to TRBD1. Germline CDR1 and CDR2: MNHNS and SASEGT. V lost 6 bases and J lost 4; bases outside the gene matches: 5. CDR3 size: 14 residues.